This T cell receptor beta chain was recovered during a study of blood T cells in healthy people across ages. General study results and limits: It was not known whether donors were CMV positive (a possible confounder of expanded clonotype changes). In older individuals, TCR beta diversity per million T cells was lower, falling roughly linearly with age.

Together with a sample-barcoded 5' primer, a J-beta primer mix was included in a second PCR lasting roughly 6 to 12 cycles. TCRdb independently ran MiXCR on the 5' RACE reads; one entry per CDR3 protein. The repertoire holds a few hundred thousand distinct CDR3 sequences, with 45% to 65% as singletons. To note about this clonotype: Its antigen is as yet unknown.

Germline CDR1 and CDR2: LGHNA and YNFKEQ. Between the trimmed V and J ends, which lost 1 base and 3 bases, there was a span of 13 bases. The CDR3 spans 16 residues. The chain uses TRBV4-2 and TRBJ2-4; D gene unclear. Source material: blood. This clonotype originated in a man aged 55 to 70 in good health. DNA for the CDR3: TGTGCCAGCAGCCAAGCTCTTAGGGATGGCAAAAACATTCAGTACTTC. Protein sequence: CASSQALRDGKNIQYF.